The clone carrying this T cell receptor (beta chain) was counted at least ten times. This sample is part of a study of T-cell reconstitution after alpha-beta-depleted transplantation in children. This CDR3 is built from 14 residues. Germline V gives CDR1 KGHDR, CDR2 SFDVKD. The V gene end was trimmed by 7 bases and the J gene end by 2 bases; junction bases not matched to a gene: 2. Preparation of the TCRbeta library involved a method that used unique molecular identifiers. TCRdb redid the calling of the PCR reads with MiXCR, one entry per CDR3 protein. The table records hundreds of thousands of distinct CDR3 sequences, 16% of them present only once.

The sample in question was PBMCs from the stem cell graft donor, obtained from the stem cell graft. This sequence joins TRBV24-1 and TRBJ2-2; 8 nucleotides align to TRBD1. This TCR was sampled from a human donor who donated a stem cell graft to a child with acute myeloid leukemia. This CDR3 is CATRAGGNTGELFF. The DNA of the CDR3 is TGTGCCACCAGGGCAGGGGGCAACACCGGGGAGCTGTTTTTT.